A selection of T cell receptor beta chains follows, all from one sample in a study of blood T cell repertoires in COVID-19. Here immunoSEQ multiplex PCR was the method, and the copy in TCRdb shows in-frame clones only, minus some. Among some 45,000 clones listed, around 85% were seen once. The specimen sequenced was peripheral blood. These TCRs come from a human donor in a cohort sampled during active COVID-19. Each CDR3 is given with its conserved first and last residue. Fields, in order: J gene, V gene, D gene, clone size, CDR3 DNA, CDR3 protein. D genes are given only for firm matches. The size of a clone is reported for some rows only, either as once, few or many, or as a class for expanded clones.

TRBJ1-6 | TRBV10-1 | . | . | TGCGCCAGCAGTGAGCCCGACAGGTTGTTATCCTATAATTCACCCCTCCACTTT | CASSEPDRLLSYNSPLHF
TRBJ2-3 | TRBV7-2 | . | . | TGTGCCAGCAGCTTAGGCGGGGAGAGCACAGATACGCAGTATTTT | CASSLGGESTDTQYF
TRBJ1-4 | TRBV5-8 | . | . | TGTGCCAGCAGCCCAGGACAGCTTGCAACTAATGAAAAACTGTTTTTT | CASSPGQLATNEKLFF
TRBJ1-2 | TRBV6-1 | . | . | TGTGCCAGCAGTGAAGCGCGGATAAGGGGGTCGGGCTATGGCTACACCTTC | CASSEARIRGSGYGYTF
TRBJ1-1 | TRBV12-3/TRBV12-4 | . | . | TGTGCCAGCAGGCCCCCCAGGGGCGAAGCTTTCTTT | CASRPPRGEAFF
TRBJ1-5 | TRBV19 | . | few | TGTGCCAGTACCCCGGTAGGCAATCAGCCCCAGCATTTT | CASTPVGNQPQHF
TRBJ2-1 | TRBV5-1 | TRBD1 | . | TGCGCCAGCAGCTCAAGGACAGGGAACGATGAGCAGTTCTTC | CASSSRTGNDEQFF
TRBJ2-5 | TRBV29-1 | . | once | TGCAGCGTTGTTCCCCGAGGAGAGACCCAGTACTTC | CSVVPRGETQYF
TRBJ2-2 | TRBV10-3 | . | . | TGTGCCATCAGTGACCCGGACAGCTTGAACACCGGGGAGCTGTTTTTT | CAISDPDSLNTGELFF
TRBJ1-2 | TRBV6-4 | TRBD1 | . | TGTGCCAGCAGACAGGGGGCCGCGTCGGCGGGCTACACCTTC | CASRQGAASAGYTF
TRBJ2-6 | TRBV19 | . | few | TGTGCCAGTAGTATTCGTTCCGGGGCTGGGGCCAACGTCCTGACTTTC | CASSIRSGAGANVLTF
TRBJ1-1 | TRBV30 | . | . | TGTGCCTGGCGCCCCGTCGGCAGGGAGGGGACTGAAGCTTTCTTT | CAWRPVGREGTEAFF
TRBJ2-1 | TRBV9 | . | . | TGTGCCAGCAGCGTACCCGGACAGAACAATGAGCAGTTCTTC | CASSVPGQNNEQFF
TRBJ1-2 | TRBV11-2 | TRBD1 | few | TGTGCCAGCAGCTTGGACAGGCCCTTTCTCTATGGCTACACCTTC | CASSLDRPFLYGYTF